Listed below are T cell receptor beta chains from one sample, sequenced in a study of siplizumab effects on memory and regulatory T cells. Assay used: immunoSEQ multiplex PCR; TCRdb lists only in-frame clones, some missing. This table has under 130,000 clones, 93% appearing once. The sample taken for sequencing was CD4+ T cells sorted from blood. Receptors were obtained from a human donor in good health. Both conserved end residues are part of each CDR3. Each record gives: CDR3 protein, J gene, V gene.

CDR3 protein: CAWSVRGFVEQPQHF; J gene: TRBJ1-5; V gene: TRBV30
CDR3 protein: CASSSANQPQHF; J gene: TRBJ1-5; V gene: TRBV6-6
CDR3 protein: CASSIHRDRVERERYNEQFF; J gene: TRBJ2-1; V gene: TRBV5-1
CDR3 protein: CASGFSGNTDTQYF; J gene: TRBJ2-3; V gene: TRBV12-5
CDR3 protein: CASSDPRGTSGRKQFF; J gene: TRBJ2-1; V gene: TRBV6-1
CDR3 protein: CASSPGSHPAGEQFF; J gene: TRBJ2-1; V gene: TRBV5-4
CDR3 protein: CASRVMTGNQPQHF; J gene: TRBJ1-5; V gene: TRBV2
CDR3 protein: CATRFGISYGYTF; J gene: TRBJ1-2; V gene: TRBV2
CDR3 protein: CASSQDLRRGSEAFF; J gene: TRBJ1-1; V gene: TRBV4-1
CDR3 protein: CASSRAGTGGTGELFF; J gene: TRBJ2-2; V gene: TRBV18
CDR3 protein: CASSRIYEQYF; J gene: TRBJ2-7; V gene: TRBV7-2
CDR3 protein: CASSPPIGQGAGEQYF; J gene: TRBJ2-7; V gene: TRBV18
CDR3 protein: CASRRGTSGYYNEQFF; J gene: TRBJ2-1; V gene: TRBV5-4
CDR3 protein: CASSLRSGQGGYNEQFF; J gene: TRBJ2-1; V gene: TRBV27
CDR3 protein: CASSKLTVSGYTF; J gene: TRBJ1-2; V gene: TRBV6-5